This T cell receptor (beta chain) was observed in a study of T cells after yellow fever vaccination. Whole-study findings and limits: Though weaker, the secondary response peaked faster, on day 5 versus 15.

TCRdb re-analysed the 5' RACE reads in MiXCR, keeping a single row per CDR3 protein. The table has around 500,000 distinct CDR3 sequences, about a fifth seen once; the top ten hold around 16%. Germline CDR1 and CDR2: MRHNA and SNTAGT. This CDR3 is 16 amino acids long. Trimming cost V 6 bases and J 8 bases; bases outside gene matches: 9. This clonotype was detected ten times or more. The antigen is undetermined. Here the sequenced sample was PBMCs, taken roughly 20 days after the first yellow fever vaccination. The source of this sequence is a man aged 18 to 29 who received the YFV17D yellow fever vaccine. This chain joins TRBV6-4 and TRBJ2-1, with TRBD2 matching 14 bases. The CDR3 loop is CASSAGLAGGSDEQFF. The CDR3 nucleotides are TGTGCCAGCAGCGCTGGACTAGCGGGGGGCAGTGATGAGCAGTTCTTC.